Listed below are T cell receptor beta chains from one sample, sequenced in a study of blood T cell repertoires in COVID-19. Generated by immunoSEQ multiplex PCR, the TCRdb table keeps only in-frame clones and is missing some. The table has 250,000 to 300,000 clones, about nine tenths seen once; the top ten hold 10% to 12%. Sequencing input: peripheral blood. The source is a woman aged 30 to 39 with COVID-19, enrolled during active disease. Each CDR3 is given with its conserved first and last residue.

J: TRBJ2-3; V: TRBV10-3; CDR3: CAISEARDTQYF
J: TRBJ2-7; V: TRBV24-1; CDR3: CATSRQGGFGEQYF
J: TRBJ2-7; V: TRBV2; CDR3: CASIPRDSYEQYF
J: TRBJ2-7; V: TRBV29-1; CDR3: CSVGGQGAYEQYF
J: TRBJ2-7; V: TRBV30; CDR3: CAWSSGQGPYEQYF
J: TRBJ2-5; V: TRBV5-1; CDR3: CASSPPRFQETQYF
J: TRBJ2-7; V: TRBV30; CDR3: CAWSVGSSYEQYF
J: TRBJ2-1; V: TRBV27; CDR3: CASSLTLQGKPFF
J: TRBJ1-2; V: TRBV19; CDR3: CASSIYDRGIGYGYTF
J: TRBJ2-5; V: TRBV28; CDR3: CASSLVQAYQETQYF
J: TRBJ2-3; V: TRBV5-1; CDR3: CASSPSVADTQYF
J: TRBJ1-1; V: TRBV2; CDR3: CASSENRGKMNTEAFF
J: TRBJ2-7; V: TRBV5-1; CDR3: CASSLDPAERQYF
J: TRBJ2-3; V: TRBV5-4; CDR3: CASSTSGSTDTQYF
J: TRBJ1-2; V: TRBV6-6; CDR3: CASSYVPRDSNYGYTF
J: TRBJ2-1; V: TRBV29-1; CDR3: CSVVRLVTYNEQFF
J: TRBJ2-3; V: TRBV30; CDR3: CAWSVLAGRVDTQYF
J: TRBJ2-7; V: TRBV28; CDR3: CASTFPSGTVKEQYF
J: TRBJ2-5; V: TRBV4-1; CDR3: CASSHPASGTYQETQYF
J: TRBJ2-7; V: TRBV6-2/TRBV6-3; CDR3: CASSLPTYEQYF
J: TRBJ1-1; V: TRBV5-1; CDR3: CASRPRTAMNTEAFF
J: TRBJ1-4; V: TRBV5-1; CDR3: CASSPRVTNEKLFF